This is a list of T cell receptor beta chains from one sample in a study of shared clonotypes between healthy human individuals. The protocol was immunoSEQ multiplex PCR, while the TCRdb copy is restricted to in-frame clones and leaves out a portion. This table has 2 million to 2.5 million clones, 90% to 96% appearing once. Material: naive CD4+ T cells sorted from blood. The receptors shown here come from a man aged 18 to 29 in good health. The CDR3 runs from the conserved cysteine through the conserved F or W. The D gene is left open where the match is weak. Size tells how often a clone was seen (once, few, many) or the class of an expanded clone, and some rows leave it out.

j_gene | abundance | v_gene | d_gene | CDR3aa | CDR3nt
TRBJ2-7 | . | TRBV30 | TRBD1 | CAWRGTGRTEQYF | TGTGCCTGGAGGGGGACAGGTCGAACCGAGCAGTACTTC
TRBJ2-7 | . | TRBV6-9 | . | CASSYLGLFYEQYF | TGTGCCAGCAGTTACCTGGGACTGTTCTACGAGCAGTACTTC
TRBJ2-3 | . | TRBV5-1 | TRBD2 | CASSLVGGETSTDTQYF | TGCGCCAGCAGCTTGGTCGGGGGGGAGACTAGCACAGATACGCAGTATTTT
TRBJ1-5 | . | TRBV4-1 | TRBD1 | CASSPGQGKPQHF | TGCGCCAGCAGTCCGGGACAGGGCAAGCCCCAGCATTTT
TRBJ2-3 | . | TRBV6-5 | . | CASRKQGPSTDTQYF | TGTGCCAGCAGGAAACAGGGTCCTAGCACAGATACGCAGTATTTT
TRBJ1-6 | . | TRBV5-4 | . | CASSLEIKEGGAPLHF | TGTGCCAGCAGTTTGGAGATCAAGGAGGGAGGGGCACCCCTCCACTTT
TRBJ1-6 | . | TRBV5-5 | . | CASRFGTFSYNSPLHF | TGTGCCAGCAGATTCGGGACTTTCTCCTATAATTCACCCCTCCACTTT
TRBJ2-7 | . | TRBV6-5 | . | CASSRGSYEQYF | TGTGCCAGCAGCAGGGGAAGCTACGAGCAGTACTTC
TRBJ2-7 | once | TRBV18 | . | CASSLTTLSSYEQYF | TGTGCCAGCTCACTGACGACCCTTAGCTCCTACGAGCAGTACTTC
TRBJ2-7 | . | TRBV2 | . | CASSVSYEQYF | TGTGCCAGCAGTGTCAGCTACGAGCAGTACTTC
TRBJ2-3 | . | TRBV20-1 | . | CSPTSTDTQYF | TGCAGCCCGACTAGCACAGATACGCAGTATTTT
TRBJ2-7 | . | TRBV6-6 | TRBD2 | CASSRGLATSSYEQYF | TGTGCCAGCAGCCGAGGACTAGCTACTTCCTCCTACGAGCAGTACTTC
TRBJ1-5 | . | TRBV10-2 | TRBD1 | CASSEQTGFGQPQHF | TGCGCCAGCAGTGAGCAGACAGGGTTCGGTCAGCCCCAGCATTTT
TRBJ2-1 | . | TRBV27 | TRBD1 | CASSLRRTGGDEQFF | TGTGCCAGCAGCCTCCGCCGGACAGGGGGCGATGAGCAGTTCTTC
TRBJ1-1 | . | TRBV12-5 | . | CASGPGFWGNTEAFF | TGTGCTAGTGGTCCGGGCTTTTGGGGGAACACTGAAGCTTTCTTT
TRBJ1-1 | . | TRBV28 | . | CASRMTGLTEAFF | TGTGCCAGCAGAATGACAGGCTTGACTGAAGCTTTCTTT
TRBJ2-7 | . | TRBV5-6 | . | CASSSGWGSEYEQYF | TGTGCCAGCAGCTCCGGTTGGGGGAGTGAATACGAGCAGTACTTC
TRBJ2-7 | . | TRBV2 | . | CASKGNPGLYEQYF | TGTGCCAGCAAGGGGAATCCGGGACTGTACGAGCAGTACTTC
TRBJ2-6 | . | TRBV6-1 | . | CASDEAGAGANVLTF | TGTGCCAGCGACGAGGCCGGGGCTGGGGCCAACGTCCTGACTTTC
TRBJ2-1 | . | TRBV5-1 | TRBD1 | CASISGTGGYNEQFF | TGCGCCAGCATTTCCGGGACAGGGGGATACAATGAGCAGTTCTTC
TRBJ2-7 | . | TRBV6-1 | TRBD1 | CASRGQSSYEQYF | TGTGCCAGCAGGGGACAGTCCTCCTACGAGCAGTACTTC
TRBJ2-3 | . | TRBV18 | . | CASSEQQQRDTQYF | TGTGCCAGCTCGGAGCAACAGCAAAGAGATACGCAGTATTTT
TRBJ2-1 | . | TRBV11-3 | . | CASSPRGSDEQFF | TGTGCCAGCAGCCCGCGGGGCAGCGATGAGCAGTTCTTC
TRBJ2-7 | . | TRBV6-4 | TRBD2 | CASSDSGLAGGGYEQYF | TGTGCCAGCAGTGACTCGGGACTAGCGGGGGGCGGGTACGAGCAGTACTTC
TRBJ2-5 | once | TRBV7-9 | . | CASSWTRSQETQYF | TGTGCCAGCAGCTGGACTCGCTCCCAAGAGACCCAGTACTTC
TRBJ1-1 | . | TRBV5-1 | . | CASSSQGEQGEAFF | TGCGCCAGCAGCTCTCAGGGCGAACAAGGTGAAGCTTTCTTT